Listed here are 31 T cell receptor beta chains from one sample, sequenced in a study of CD8+ T cells in alopecia areata. Stated treatment: oral pan-JAK inhibitor, 5-10 mg twice daily. Sequencing templates came from extracted RNA that was reverse transcribed into cDNA. The repertoire was sequenced with immunoSEQ multiplex PCR; TCRdb's copy has only in-frame clones and lacks some. The sample consists of 270,000 or so clones, nearly 60% of them appearing once. Specimen: CD4+ T cells sorted from blood, collected at week 24, from a patient treated with tofacitinib. The receptors were gathered from a human donor with alopecia areata.

The CDR3 DNA sequence: TGTGCCACCAGCAGAGAGGGACAGGAGGAGACCCAGTACTTC. It is translated as CATSREGQEETQYF. The genes are TRBV15 and TRBJ2-5; TRBD1 aligns across 8 bases. Germline trimming cut 0 bases from V and 5 bases from J; bases unmatched to any gene: 2. Per germline, CDR1 LNHNV and CDR2 YYDKDF (reference sequence). This CDR3 spans 14 amino acids.

The rearrangement uses TRBV23-1 and TRBJ1-6, with D perhaps TRBD1 (6 bases). TRBV23-1 qualifies as an ORF whose function is uncertain. The ends were cut back, 3 bases at V and 8 bases at J, with 20 bases in the middle. This CDR3 is built from 17 residues. Here the CDR3 reads CASSHLLTGLWHSPLHF. The CDR3 DNA reads TGCGCCAGCAGTCACCTCCTAACAGGGTTGTGGCATTCACCCCTCCACTTT.

This clone occurred a few times. This sequence joins TRBV15 and TRBJ2-2, with 11 bases matching TRBD1. This CDR3 is 20 amino acids long. J gave up 0 bases and V 2 bases, and 11 bases lay outside the gene matches. Germline loops: CDR1 LNHNV, CDR2 YYDKDF (reference sequence). The DNA for the CDR3 is TGTGCCACCAGCAGACTGCTCCCGGGGGACAGGGGGTCGAACACCGGGGAGCTGTTTTTT. Its protein is CATSRLLPGDRGSNTGELFF.

The chain is built from TRBV6-1 and TRBJ1-2; TRBD1 might be the D (5 bases). From germline, CDR1 is MNHNS and CDR2 SASEGT. Trimming stripped 5 bases from V and 5 bases from J, with 9 bases between. This CDR3 has 12 amino acids. CDR3 nucleotide sequence: TGTGCCAGCAGTCCGACAGCTTATGGCTACACCTTC. This gives the protein CASSPTAYGYTF.

V usage is TRBV4-1 and J usage is TRBJ1-2; TRBD1 matches at 8 bases. Per the germline V gene, CDR1 is MGHRA and CDR2 is YSYEKL. The length of the CDR3 is 13 residues. V dropped 1 base and J dropped 8; count of bases not matched to a gene: 3. The CDR3 bases are TGCGCCAGCAGCCAAGTGGCAGGGGGCGGCTACACCTTC. This encodes CASSQVAGGGYTF.

The V gene is TRBV20-1, the J gene TRBJ1-3; no clear D gene. Germline CDR1 and CDR2: DFQATT and SNEGSKA (reference sequence). V was pared by 1 base and J by 11 bases, with 9 bases between. There are 11 residues in the CDR3. CDR3 sequence (DNA): TGCAGTGCTAGAGGGGATTACGCCATATATTTT. It yields the protein CSARGDYAIYF.

The chain recombines TRBV6-5 with TRBJ2-7; 9 bases line up with TRBD1. The ends lost 6 bases at V and 4 bases at J; junction bases unmatched: 7. Germline CDR1 MNHEY, CDR2 SVGAGI. The CDR3 is 14 amino acids. CDR3 protein: CASSFGTGFYEQYF. DNA for the CDR3: TGTGCCAGCAGCTTTGGGACAGGGTTTTACGAGCAGTACTTC.

V is TRBV7-9 and J is TRBJ1-2; D is uncertain. The CDR3 is 13 residues long. V was shortened by 3 bases and J by 2 bases, with 7 bases between the two germline ends. Per germline, CDR1 SEHNR and CDR2 FQNEAQ (reference sequence). CDR3 bases: TGTGCCAGCAGCTTTGGGATGAACTATGGCTACACCTTC. Amino acids: CASSFGMNYGYTF.

The J gene is TRBJ2-1, the V gene TRBV2; TRBD2 agrees at 10 bases. The CDR3 runs 13 residues. V lost 6 bases to trimming and J lost 6 bases; unmatched junction nucleotides: 2. Germline values: CDR1 SNHLY, CDR2 FYNNEI. CDR3 loop: CASRLAGTNEQFF. The DNA for the CDR3 is TGTGCCAGCAGACTAGCGGGGACCAATGAGCAGTTCTTC.

This chain uses TRBV6-5 with TRBJ2-1; TRBD1 matches at 9 bases. The germline gives CDR1 MNHEY, CDR2 SVGAGI. The ends lost 5 bases at V and 4 bases at J; junction bases unmatched: 3. The CDR3 has 14 residues. CDR3 in DNA: TGTGCCAGCAGTACCGGGACAGGGTACAATGAGCAGTTCTTC. It translates to CASSTGTGYNEQFF.

This chain connects TRBV15 to TRBJ1-2; a weak D match, TRBD1 (5 bases). Germline V lookup: CDR1 LNHNV, CDR2 YYDKDF (reference sequence). The CDR3 totals 17 residues. V was clipped by 0 bases and J by 6 bases, with 20 bases between them. CDR3 sequence reads: CATSREPEPDSLNGYTF. CDR3 bases: TGTGCCACCAGCAGAGAGCCCGAGCCCGACAGTCTTAATGGCTACACCTTC.

This chain joins TRBV18 and TRBJ1-5, with D possibly being TRBD1 (5 bases). The CDR3 runs 16 residues. Trimming pared 6 bases from V and 0 bases from J, leaving 15 bases between. Germline V gene data show CDR1 as KGHSH and CDR2 as LQKENI. DNA of the CDR3: TGTGCCAGCTCCCCAACCGGGACGCATAGCAATCAGCCCCAGCATTTT. It yields the protein CASSPTGTHSNQPQHF.

The chain employs TRBV18 and TRBJ2-1, with TRBD1 as a possible D gene (6 bases). Germline loops: CDR1 KGHSH, CDR2 LQKENI. This CDR3 is built from 15 residues. Trimming took 3 bases from V and 9 from J, leaving 18 bases between them. The CDR3 DNA follows: TGTGCCAGCTCACCGCCTAACAGGGCTTTAGGTGAGCAGTTCTTC. As protein: CASSPPNRALGEQFF.

This sequence joins TRBV6-5 and TRBJ1-2; D remains unclear. Per the germline V gene, CDR1 is MNHEY and CDR2 is SVGAGI. Trimming took 6 bases from V and 5 from J, leaving 13 bases between them. The CDR3 is 13 amino acids. CDR3 nucleotides: TGTGCCAGCAGAACAGAGGTGGGGTATGGCTACACCTTC. Its protein is CASRTEVGYGYTF.

The CDR3 sequence is CASSDSGSWWKKLFF. In DNA, the CDR3 is TGTGCCAGCAGTGACTCAGGGTCCTGGTGGAAAAAACTGTTTTTT. The V call is TRBV6-4, the J call TRBJ1-4; D is ambiguous. This CDR3 spans 15 amino acids. V was cut by 0 bases and J by 9 bases, with 14 bases left in between. CDR1 is MRHNA, CDR2 SNTAGT, per germline.

The rearrangement links TRBV7-6 to TRBJ1-6; D possibly corresponds to TRBD1 (6 bases). Per germline, CDR1 SGHVS and CDR2 FNYEAQ. The CDR3 runs 16 residues. V lost 3 bases to trimming and J lost 6 bases, with 15 bases between them. Here the CDR3 reads CASSLEQGNRNSPLHF. The CDR3 DNA sequence: TGTGCCAGCAGCTTGGAACAGGGTAATCGTAATTCACCCCTCCACTTT.

There are a few counts of this clone. V and J are TRBV5-1 and TRBJ2-5; D may correspond to TRBD1 or TRBD2 (5 bases each). Germline V gene lookup returns CDR1 SGHRS and CDR2 YFSETQ. The CDR3 has 17 amino acids. Between the trimmed V and J ends, which lost 4 bases and 4 bases, there was a span of 23 bases. The CDR3 protein is CASSPGSGTRAGETQYF. The CDR3 bases are TGCGCCAGCAGCCCAGGGTCCGGGACCCGGGCGGGAGAGACCCAGTACTTC. The whole variable domain, filled in from reference TRBV5-1 and TRBJ2-5, reads KAGVTQTPRYLIKTRGQQVTLSCSPISGHRSVSWYQQTPGQGLQFLFEYFSETQRNKGNFPGRFSGRQFSNSRSEMNVSTLELGDSALYLCASSPGSGTRAGETQYFGPGTRLLVL.

The rearrangement joins TRBV29-1 to TRBJ2-1; D is uncertain. This CDR3 spans 16 amino acids. Per the germline V gene, CDR1 is SQVTM and CDR2 is ANQGSEA. The ends were cut back, 4 bases at V and 0 bases at J, with 16 bases in the middle. CDR3 nucleotide sequence: TGCAGCGTTGGGCTTTTGGAGTCTAGCTCCTACAATGAGCAGTTCTTC. Its protein is CSVGLLESSSYNEQFF.

The chain combines TRBV13 with TRBJ2-1; 10 nucleotides align to TRBD1. The V gene end was trimmed by 3 bases and the J gene end by 6 bases; junction bases not matched to a gene: 11. CDR3 size: 17 residues. CDR1 is PRHDT, CDR2 FYEKMQ, per germline (reference sequence). This chain's CDR3 is CASSFQWTGGQFNEQFF. CDR3 coding DNA: TGTGCCAGCAGCTTCCAATGGACAGGGGGACAATTCAATGAGCAGTTCTTC.

The rearrangement uses TRBV5-4 and TRBJ2-7; D is uncertain. The CDR3 covers 15 residues. Germline V gene sequence: CDR1 SGHNT, CDR2 YYREEE (reference sequence). Trimming pared 0 bases from V and 4 bases from J, leaving 14 bases between. In DNA form, the CDR3 reads TGTGCCAGCAGCTTGGGGGTCGTCGGCTTATACGAGCAGTACTTC. Translated, it gives CASSLGVVGLYEQYF.

The chain couples TRBV15 to TRBJ1-1, with D possibly TRBD1 on 6 matching bases. This CDR3 comprises 13 residues. Germline lookup yields CDR1 LNHNV and CDR2 YYDKDF (reference sequence). V dropped 3 bases and J dropped 7 bases, with 12 bases sitting between them. In nucleotides, the CDR3 is TGTGCCACCAGCAGGGACTCGGACAGTGAAGCTTTCTTT. Its translation: CATSRDSDSEAFF.

This clone came up a few times. The chain has TRBV7-9 and TRBJ1-4; 10 bases line up with TRBD1. The CDR3 runs to 12 residues. CDR1 is SEHNR and CDR2 is FQNEAQ in the germline V gene (reference sequence). J gave up 10 bases and V 4 bases, and 0 bases lay outside the gene matches. CDR3 region: CASSWDRGKLFF. For the CDR3, the DNA is TGTGCCAGCAGCTGGGACAGGGGAAAACTGTTTTTT.

This clone was seen a handful of times. The J gene is TRBJ1-1, the V gene TRBV5-1, with D hard to call. The CDR3 extends over 14 amino acids. CDR1 and CDR2 from the germline V gene are SGHRS and YFSETQ. The ends were cut back, 0 bases at V and 5 bases at J, with 11 bases in the middle. Here the CDR3 DNA reads TGCGCCAGCAGCTTGGACCCCTCGGAGACTGAAGCTTTCTTT. Its translation is CASSLDPSETEAFF.

The chain combines TRBV30 with TRBJ2-5, with 15 positions matching TRBD2. Germline CDR1 reads GTSNPN; CDR2 reads SVGIG (reference sequence). The CDR3 has 14 residues. The CDR3 DNA reads TGTGCATGGTCGGGACTAGCGGGGGGAGAGACCCAGTACTTC. This gives the protein CAWSGLAGGETQYF.

The chain employs TRBV25-1 and TRBJ1-6, with no clear D. Germline CDR1 is MGHDK and CDR2 is SYGVNS. This CDR3 region has 15 residues. V was trimmed by 3 bases and J by 1 base, leaving 7 bases between them. CDR3 protein: CASSERRSYNSPLHF. CDR3 sequence (DNA): TGTGCCAGCAGTGAGCGTCGGTCCTATAATTCACCCCTCCACTTT.

The chain recombines TRBV5-4 with TRBJ1-1; 9 bases are shared with TRBD1. This CDR3 has 13 residues. The germline gives CDR1 SGHNT, CDR2 YYREEE (reference sequence). With 4 bases clipped from V and 9 bases from J, the junction kept 7 bases outside the gene matches. The CDR3 sequence is CASSQGTGTKAFF. In DNA form, the CDR3 reads TGTGCCAGCAGCCAAGGGACAGGGACAAAAGCTTTCTTT.

This chain connects TRBV29-1 to TRBJ1-1, with D maybe TRBD1 (5 bases). The V gene lost 4 bases and the J gene lost 7 bases, with 13 bases spanning the gap. Germline-derived CDR1 and CDR2 are SQVTM and ANQGSEA. CDR3 length: 12 residues. CDR3: CSVGDNDSEAFF. The CDR3 region has the DNA TGCAGCGTTGGGGATAATGACAGTGAAGCTTTCTTT.

This clone was recorded a few times. The V gene is TRBV28, the J gene TRBJ1-5; weak D call: TRBD1 (5 bases). Germline CDR1 is MDHEN and CDR2 is SYDVKM. V was pared by 7 bases and J by 9 bases, with 16 bases between. The CDR3 runs 13 residues. CDR3 sequence: CASKAGISGPQHF. Written as DNA, the CDR3 is TGTGCCAGCAAGGCAGGGATTTCGGGGCCCCAGCATTTT. The full variable domain, its missing parts supplied by reference TRBV28 and TRBJ1-5, is DVKVTQSSRYLVKRTGEKVFLECVQDMDHENMFWYRQDPGLGLRLIYFSYDVKMKEKGDIPEGYSVSREKKERFSLILESASTNQTSMYLCASKAGISGPQHFGDGTRLSIL.

This clone was seen only a few times. The chain is built from TRBV7-9 and TRBJ1-3; TRBD1 matches at 9 bases. Germline trimming cut 3 bases from V and 7 bases from J; bases unmatched to any gene: 4. From germline, CDR1 is SEHNR and CDR2 FQNEAQ (reference sequence). The CDR3 consists of 14 residues. The CDR3 DNA follows: TGTGCCAGCAGCTTGGGACAGGGTGTGAACACCATATATTTT. This codes for CASSLGQGVNTIYF.

This clone was detected only a few times. The chain carries TRBV4-1 and TRBJ2-1; D may be TRBD2 (7 bases). Germline CDR1 is MGHRA and CDR2 is YSYEKL. Trimming pared 0 bases from V and 9 bases from J, leaving 21 bases between. This CDR3 is built from 17 residues. The CDR3 region has the DNA TGCGCCAGCAGCCAAGATCGGGCCGAAGTGAGGGGGGGTGAGCAGTTCTTC. This codes for CASSQDRAEVRGGEQFF.

The genes are TRBV6-1 and TRBJ1-1; D unclear. The germline CDR1 and CDR2 sequences are MNHNS and SASEGT. This CDR3 spans 13 amino acids. V was cut by 2 bases and J by 5 bases, with 9 bases left in between. In nucleotides, the CDR3 is TGTGCCAGCAGTGAAAGGTCGGGAACTGAAGCTTTCTTT. It is translated as CASSERSGTEAFF.